This T cell receptor beta chain stems from a study of identical twins. TCRdb used MiXCR to reprocess the 5' RACE reads, holding one entry per CDR3 protein. This table holds some 660,000 distinct CDR3 sequences, 8.6% found once. The sample holds many counts of this clonotype. With 2 bases removed from V and 5 bases from J, the gap between germline ends came to 14 bases. Germline loops: CDR1 SGHTA, CDR2 FQGTGA. The CDR3 length is 15 residues. This sample also belongs to another study, concerning yellow fever vaccine responses in identical twins.

This sequence joins TRBV7-3 and TRBJ2-3, with a possible D match to TRBD2 (6 bases). This sequence was found in a woman aged 18-35 years in good health. The sequencing sample was made of PBMCs. CDR3: CASSLGGELGDTQYF. For the CDR3, the DNA is TGTGCCAGCAGCTTAGGCGGGGAATTGGGAGATACGCAGTATTTT.